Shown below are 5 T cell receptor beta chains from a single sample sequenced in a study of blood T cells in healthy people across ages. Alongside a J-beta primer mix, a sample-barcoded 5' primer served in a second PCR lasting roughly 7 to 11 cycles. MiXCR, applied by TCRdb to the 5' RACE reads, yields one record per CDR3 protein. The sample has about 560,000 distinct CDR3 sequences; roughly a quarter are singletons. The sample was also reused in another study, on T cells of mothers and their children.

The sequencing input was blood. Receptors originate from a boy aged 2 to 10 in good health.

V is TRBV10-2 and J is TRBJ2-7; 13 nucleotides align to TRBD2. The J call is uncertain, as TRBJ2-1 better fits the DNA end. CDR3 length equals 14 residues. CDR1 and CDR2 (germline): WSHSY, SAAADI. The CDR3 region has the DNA TGCGCCACTCGACTAGCGGGGGGCTTGGATGAGCAGTTCTTC. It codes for CATRLAGGLDEQFF.

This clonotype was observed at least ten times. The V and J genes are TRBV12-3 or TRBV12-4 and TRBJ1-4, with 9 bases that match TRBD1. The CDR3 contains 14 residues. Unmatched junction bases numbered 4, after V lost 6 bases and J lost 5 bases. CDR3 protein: CASSLTGGNEKLFF. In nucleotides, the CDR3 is TGTGCCAGCAGCTTGACAGGGGGAAATGAAAAACTGTTTTTT.

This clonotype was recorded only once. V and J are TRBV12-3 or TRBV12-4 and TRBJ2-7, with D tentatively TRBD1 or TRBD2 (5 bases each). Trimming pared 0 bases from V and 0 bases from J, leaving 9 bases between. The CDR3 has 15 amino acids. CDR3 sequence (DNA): TGTGCCAGCAGTTTAGCGGGGGACCCCTCCTACGAGCAGTACTTC. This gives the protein CASSLAGDPSYEQYF.

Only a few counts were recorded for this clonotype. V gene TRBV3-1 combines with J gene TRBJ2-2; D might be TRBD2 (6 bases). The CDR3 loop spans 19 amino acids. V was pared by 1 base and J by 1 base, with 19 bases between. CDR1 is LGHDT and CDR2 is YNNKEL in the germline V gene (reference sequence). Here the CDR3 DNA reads TGTGCCAGCAGCCAAGTTCGGGCGGGGTCGGTAATGAACACCGGGGAGCTGTTTTTT. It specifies CASSQVRAGSVMNTGELFF. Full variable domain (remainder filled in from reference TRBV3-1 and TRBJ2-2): DTAVSQTPKYLVTQMGNDKSIKCEQNLGHDTMYWYKQDSKKFLKIMFSYNNKELIINETVPNRFSPKSPDKAHLNLHINSLELGDSAVYFCASSQVRAGSVMNTGELFFGEGSRLTVL.

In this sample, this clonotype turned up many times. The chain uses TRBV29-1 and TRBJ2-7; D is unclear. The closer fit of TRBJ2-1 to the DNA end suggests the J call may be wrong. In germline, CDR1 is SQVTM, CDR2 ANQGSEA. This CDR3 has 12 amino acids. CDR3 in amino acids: CSVEEGGNEQFF. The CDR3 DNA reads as TGCAGCGTTGAAGAGGGCGGTAATGAGCAGTTCTTC.